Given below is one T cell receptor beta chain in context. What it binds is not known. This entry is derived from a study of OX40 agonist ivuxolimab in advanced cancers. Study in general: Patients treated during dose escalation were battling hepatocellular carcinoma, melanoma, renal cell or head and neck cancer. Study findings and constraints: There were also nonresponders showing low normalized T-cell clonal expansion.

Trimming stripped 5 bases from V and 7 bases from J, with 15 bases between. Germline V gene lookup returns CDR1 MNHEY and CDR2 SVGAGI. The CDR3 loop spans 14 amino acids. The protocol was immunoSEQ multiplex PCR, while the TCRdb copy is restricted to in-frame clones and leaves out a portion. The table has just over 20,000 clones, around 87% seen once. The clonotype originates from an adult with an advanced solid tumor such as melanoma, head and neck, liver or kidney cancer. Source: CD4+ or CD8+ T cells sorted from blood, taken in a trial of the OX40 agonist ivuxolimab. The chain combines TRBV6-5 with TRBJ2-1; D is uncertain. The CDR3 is CASSPGRAANEQFF. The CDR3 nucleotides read TGTGCCAGCAGTCCGGGCCGGGCGGCGAATGAGCAGTTCTTC.